The present T cell receptor beta chain was sequenced within a study of T cell responses to AZD1222 COVID-19 vaccine. Study-level results: The study found vaccine-associated CD4 TCRs spanning spike, dominant at 160-218 and 743-854. Among spike-specific TCRs, nearly half reportedly target unmutated variant regions. Only a handful of AZD1222 recipients, roughly six in all, had baseline seropositivity.

Generated by immunoSEQ multiplex PCR, the TCRdb table keeps only in-frame clones and is missing some. Seen here are around 110,000 clones, about 92% observed once, and the top ten hold approximately 8.2%. Looked up from germline, CDR1 is MDHEN and CDR2 is SYDVKM. The germline V and J ends were trimmed by 6 bases and 5 bases, with 14 bases remaining between them. The CDR3 is made up of 15 amino acids. A remark on this clone: What it binds is not known.

The chain joins TRBV28 to TRBJ1-6, with D possibly matching TRBD1 (6 bases). This sequence originates from an adult who received the AZD1222 COVID-19 vaccine. Source: peripheral blood, taken 28 days after the second AZD1222 dose. Here the CDR3 reads CASSRAHRDNSPLHF. The CDR3 DNA follows: TGTGCCAGCAGCCGCGCCCACAGGGATAATTCACCCCTCCACTTT. The full variable domain, rest sourced from reference TRBV28 and TRBJ1-6, is DVKVTQSSRYLVKRTGEKVFLECVQDMDHENMFWYRQDPGLGLRLIYFSYDVKMKEKGDIPEGYSVSREKKERFSLILESASTNQTSMYLCASSRAHRDNSPLHFGNGTRLTVT.